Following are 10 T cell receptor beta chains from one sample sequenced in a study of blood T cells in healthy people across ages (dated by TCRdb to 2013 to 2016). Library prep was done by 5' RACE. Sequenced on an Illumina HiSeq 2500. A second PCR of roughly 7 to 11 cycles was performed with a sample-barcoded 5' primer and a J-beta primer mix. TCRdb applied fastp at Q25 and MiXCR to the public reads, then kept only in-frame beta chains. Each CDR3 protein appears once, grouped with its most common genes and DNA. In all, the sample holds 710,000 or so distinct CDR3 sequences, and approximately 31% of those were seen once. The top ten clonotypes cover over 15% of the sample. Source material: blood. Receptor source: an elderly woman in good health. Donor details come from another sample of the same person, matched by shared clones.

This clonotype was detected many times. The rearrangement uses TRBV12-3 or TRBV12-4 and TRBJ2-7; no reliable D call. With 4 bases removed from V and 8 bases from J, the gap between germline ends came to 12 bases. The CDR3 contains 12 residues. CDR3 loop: CASSSVQNKQYF. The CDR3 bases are TGTGCCAGCAGTTCGGTTCAAAACAAGCAGTACTTC.

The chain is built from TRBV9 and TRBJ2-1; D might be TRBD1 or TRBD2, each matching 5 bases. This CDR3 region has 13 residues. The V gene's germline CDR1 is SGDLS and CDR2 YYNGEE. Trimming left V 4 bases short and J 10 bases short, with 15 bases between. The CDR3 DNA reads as TGTGCCAGCAGCAAGACCTCTTGGGGGGAGCAGTTCTTC. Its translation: CASSKTSWGEQFF.

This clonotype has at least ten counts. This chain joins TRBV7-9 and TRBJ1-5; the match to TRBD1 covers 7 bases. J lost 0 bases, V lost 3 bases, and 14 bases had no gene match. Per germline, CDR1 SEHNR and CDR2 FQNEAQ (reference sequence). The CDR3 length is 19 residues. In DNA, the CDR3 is TGTGCCAGCAGCTTCGAAGAGACAGGGAAGATCGTTAGCAATCAGCCCCAGCATTTT. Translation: CASSFEETGKIVSNQPQHF. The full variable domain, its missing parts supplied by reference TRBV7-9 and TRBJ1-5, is DTGVSQNPRHKITKRGQNVTFRCDPISEHNRLYWYRQTLGQGPEFLTYFQNEAQLEKSRLLSDRFSAERPKGSFSTLEIQRTEQGDSAMYLCASSFEETGKIVSNQPQHFGDGTRLSIL.

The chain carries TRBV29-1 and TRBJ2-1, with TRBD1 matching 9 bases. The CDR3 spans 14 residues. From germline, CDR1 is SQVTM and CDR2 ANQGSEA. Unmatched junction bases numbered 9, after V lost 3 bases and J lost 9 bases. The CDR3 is CSVDWGTGRSEQFF. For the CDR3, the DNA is TGCAGCGTTGATTGGGGGACAGGGCGGAGTGAGCAGTTCTTC.

The CDR3 spells CAWSSTSKGNTEAFF. For the CDR3, the DNA is TGTGCCTGGAGTTCGACTTCGAAGGGGAACACTGAAGCTTTCTTT. The rearrangement joins TRBV30 to TRBJ1-1; D not resolved. CDR1 and CDR2 from the germline V gene are GTSNPN and SVGIG (reference sequence). Trimming shortened V by 2 bases and J by 1 base, and 14 bases separated the two germline ends. This CDR3 region has 15 residues.

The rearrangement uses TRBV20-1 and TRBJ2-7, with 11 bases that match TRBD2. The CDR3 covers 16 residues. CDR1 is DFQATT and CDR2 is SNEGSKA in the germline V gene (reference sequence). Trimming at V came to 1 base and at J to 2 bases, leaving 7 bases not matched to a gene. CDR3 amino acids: CSARGLAGGTTYEQYF. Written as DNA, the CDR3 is TGCAGTGCTAGAGGTCTAGCGGGGGGAACAACCTACGAGCAGTACTTC.

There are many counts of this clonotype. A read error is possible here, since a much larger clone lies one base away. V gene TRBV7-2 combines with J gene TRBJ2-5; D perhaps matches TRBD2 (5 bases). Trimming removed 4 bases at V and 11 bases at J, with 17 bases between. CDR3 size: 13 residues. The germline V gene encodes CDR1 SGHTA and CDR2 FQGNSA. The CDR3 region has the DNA TGTGCCAGCAGCTCCGCCTCGGGGAATGAGCAGTACTTC. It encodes CASSSASGNEQYF.

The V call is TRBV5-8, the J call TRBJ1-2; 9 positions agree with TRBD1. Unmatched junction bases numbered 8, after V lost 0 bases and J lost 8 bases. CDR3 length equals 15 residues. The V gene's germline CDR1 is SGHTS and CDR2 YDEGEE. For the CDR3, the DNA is TGTGCCAGCAGCTTGGTCGAGGGACAGGGTTACGGCTACACCTTC. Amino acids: CASSLVEGQGYGYTF.

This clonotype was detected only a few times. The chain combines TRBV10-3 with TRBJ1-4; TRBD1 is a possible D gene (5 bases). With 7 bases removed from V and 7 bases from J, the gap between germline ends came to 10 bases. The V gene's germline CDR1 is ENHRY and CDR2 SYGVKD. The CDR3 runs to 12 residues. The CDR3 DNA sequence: TGTGCCATCACTTCGGGGCTTGAAAAACTGTTTTTT. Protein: CAITSGLEKLFF.

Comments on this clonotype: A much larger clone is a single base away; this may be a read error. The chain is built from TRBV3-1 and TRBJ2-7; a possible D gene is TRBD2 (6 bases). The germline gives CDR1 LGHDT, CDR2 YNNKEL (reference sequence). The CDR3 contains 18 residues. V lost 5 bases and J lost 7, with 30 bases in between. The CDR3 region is CASSKGLAPVSSYNEQYF. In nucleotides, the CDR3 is TGTGCCAGCAGCAAGGGACTTGCCCCGGTATCCTCCTACAATGAGCAGTACTTC.